This T cell receptor (beta chain) was found in a study of OX40 agonist ivuxolimab in advanced cancers. The overall study: Patients receiving dose escalation had hepatocellular carcinoma, melanoma, renal cell or head and neck cancer. The study, taken as a whole, reports: There was clonal expansion of CD4+ and CD8+ blood T cells by week 6 at 0.1 to 3.0 mg/kg. Expanded clones were, on average, more numerous among CD8+ T cells than CD4+.

TCRdb keeps only in-frame clones here, not all; method: immunoSEQ multiplex PCR. The sample yields 30,000 or so clones, roughly 84% seen once. This clone was seen just once. As yet, its antigen is unknown. This sequence was found in an adult with an advanced solid tumor such as melanoma, head and neck, liver or kidney cancer. The specimen comprised CD4+ or CD8+ T cells sorted from blood, sampled in a trial of the OX40 agonist ivuxolimab.

CDR3: CASSPGDLAEGPPDTQYF. The CDR3 nucleotides are TGTGCCAGCTCACCTGGGGATCTAGCGGAGGGGCCCCCAGATACGCAGTATTTT. The chain is built from TRBV18 and TRBJ2-3; TRBD2 aligns across 7 bases. The J segment lost 4 bases and the V segment lost 3 bases, leaving 16 bases of the junction unmatched. CDR3 length equals 18 residues. Per the germline V gene, CDR1 is KGHSH and CDR2 is LQKENI.